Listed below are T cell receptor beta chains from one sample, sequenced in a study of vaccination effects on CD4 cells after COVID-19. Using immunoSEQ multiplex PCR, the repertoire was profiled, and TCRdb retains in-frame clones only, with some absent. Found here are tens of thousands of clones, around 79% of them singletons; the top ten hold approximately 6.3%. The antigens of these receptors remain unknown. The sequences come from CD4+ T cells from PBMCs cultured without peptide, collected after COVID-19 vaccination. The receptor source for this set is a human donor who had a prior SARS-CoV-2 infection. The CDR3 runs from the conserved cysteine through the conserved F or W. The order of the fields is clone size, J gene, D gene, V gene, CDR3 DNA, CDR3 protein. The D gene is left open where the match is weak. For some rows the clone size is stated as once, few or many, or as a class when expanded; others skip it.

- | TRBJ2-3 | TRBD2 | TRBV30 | TGTGCCTGGGCCCCGAGGCGGGGGGTAGATACGCAGTATTTT | CAWAPRRGVDTQYF
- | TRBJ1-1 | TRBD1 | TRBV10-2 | TGCGCCAGCAGTGAGTTGGGGAGGACAGGGAACACTGAAGCTTTCTTT | CASSELGRTGNTEAFF
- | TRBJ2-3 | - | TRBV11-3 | TGTGCCAGCAGCTTAGATCTAAGCGCAACAAGCACAGATACGCAGTATTTT | CASSLDLSATSTDTQYF
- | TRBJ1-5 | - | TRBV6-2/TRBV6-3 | TGTGCCAGCAGCTCCCCCATCGGGCCCCAGCATTTT | CASSSPIGPQHF
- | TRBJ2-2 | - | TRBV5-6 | TGTGCCAGCAGCTTCAGCTTGGGGGGCCCTGGCAACACCGGGGAGCTGTTTTTT | CASSFSLGGPGNTGELFF
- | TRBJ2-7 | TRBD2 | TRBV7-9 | TGTGCCAGCAGCCGCGGGGGTTCCGTCGAGCAGTACTTC | CASSRGGSVEQYF
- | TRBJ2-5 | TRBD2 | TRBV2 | TGTGCCAGCACCGGGACTAGCGGGGCCCGAGAGACCCAGTACTTC | CASTGTSGARETQYF
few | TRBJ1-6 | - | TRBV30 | TGTGCCTGCAGTGAGGGGCATAATTCACCCCTCCACTTT | CACSEGHNSPLHF
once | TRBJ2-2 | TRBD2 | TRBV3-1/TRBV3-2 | TGTGCCAGCAGCCAAGTGTCACTAGCGGGGAGGGGCGGGGAGCTGTTTTTT | CASSQVSLAGRGGELFF
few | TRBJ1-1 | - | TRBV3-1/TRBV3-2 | TGTGCCAGCAGCCAAGATAGGAATGAAGCTTTCTTT | CASSQDRNEAFF
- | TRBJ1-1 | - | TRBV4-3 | TGCGCCAGCAGCCAAGAATTTGGCAGATACTTGAACACTGAAGCTTTCTTT | CASSQEFGRYLNTEAFF
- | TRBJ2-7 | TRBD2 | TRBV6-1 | TGTGCCAGCAGTGAAAAGGCGGGAGTCGGCGAGCAGTACTTC | CASSEKAGVGEQYF
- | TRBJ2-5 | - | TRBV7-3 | TGTGCCAGCAGCTTAACCCGGGGGAGCAACCAAGAGACCCAGTACTTC | CASSLTRGSNQETQYF
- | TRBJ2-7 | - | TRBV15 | TGTGCCACCAGCAGAGAAGCCGTACCCTACGAGCAGTACTTC | CATSREAVPYEQYF
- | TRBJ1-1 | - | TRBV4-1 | TGCGCCAGCAGCCACAACCTCATGAACACTGAAGCTTTCTTT | CASSHNLMNTEAFF
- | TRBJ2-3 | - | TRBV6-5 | TGTGCCAGCAAGGCAGGATGGACAGATACGCAGTATTTT | CASKAGWTDTQYF